This is a list of T cell receptor beta chains from one sample in a study of T-cell memory formation after mild COVID-19. MiXCR was run by TCRdb on the 5' RACE reads, yielding one entry per CDR3 protein. The data show around 370,000 distinct CDR3 sequences, over 20% seen once. The sample consisted of PBMCs or a T cell subset sorted from them (not recorded which). These receptors came from an adult woman who had mild COVID-19 (a few samples of this study predate the infection). Cell type and time point are not known. CDR3s include the opening cysteine and the closing phenylalanine or tryptophan. A D gene is named only where the DNA matches it firmly. Not all rows give a size; the values are once, few, many and, for expanded clones, a class.

clone size	D gene	V gene	J gene	CDR3 protein	CDR3 DNA
.	.	TRBV6-5	TRBJ1-4	CASSYLAANYEKLFF	TGTGCCAGCAGTTACTTAGCAGCAAACTATGAAAAACTGTTTTTT
.	TRBD2	TRBV20-1	TRBJ2-1	CSARQASGSNNEQFF	TGCAGTGCTAGGCAGGCTAGCGGGAGCAACAATGAGCAGTTCTTC
few	.	TRBV29-1	TRBJ1-1	CSVAGLNTEAFF	TGCAGCGTTGCAGGTCTGAACACTGAAGCTTTCTTT
few	.	TRBV7-9	TRBJ1-4	CASSSTWGADEKLFF	TGTGCCAGCAGCTCGACTTGGGGGGCGGATGAAAAACTGTTTTTT
.	.	TRBV9	TRBJ1-2	CASSVAGGRGYGYTF	TGTGCCAGCAGCGTAGCTGGCGGCAGGGGTTATGGCTACACCTTC
.	TRBD1	TRBV20-1	TRBJ1-1	CSARETGAGLNTEAFF	TGCAGTGCTAGAGAGACAGGGGCGGGGTTGAACACTGAAGCTTTCTTT
few	.	TRBV15	TRBJ1-3	CATSRPYPWNTIYF	TGTGCCACCAGCAGACCTTACCCCTGGAACACCATATATTTT
few	.	TRBV6-2/TRBV6-3	TRBJ2-1	CASSYSGELFNEQFF	TGTGCCAGCAGTTACTCGGGGGAATTGTTCAATGAGCAGTTCTTC
.	TRBD1	TRBV2	TRBJ2-7	CASITNPAGDSYSYEQYF	TGTGCCAGCATCACAAACCCCGCTGGGGACAGCTACTCCTACGAGCAGTACTTC
few	.	TRBV7-2	TRBJ2-7	CASGRASWYEQYF	TGTGCCAGCGGCCGGGCCTCATGGTACGAGCAGTACTTC
.	.	TRBV30	TRBJ2-1	CAWTQGTTVYNEQFF	TGTGCCTGGACGCAGGGGACAACTGTCTACAATGAGCAGTTCTTC
many	TRBD2	TRBV3-1	TRBJ2-7	CASSQGTSGGWEQYF	TGTGCCAGCAGCCAAGGGACTAGCGGGGGATGGGAGCAGTACTTC
.	TRBD2	TRBV5-4	TRBJ2-3	CASSWGAGGPRDTQYF	TGTGCCAGCAGCTGGGGAGCGGGGGGGCCAAGGGATACGCAGTATTTT
few	TRBD1	TRBV7-7	TRBJ2-2	CASRGLGGELFF	TGTGCTAGCAGGGGGCTCGGCGGGGAGCTGTTTTTT
few	TRBD1	TRBV7-9	TRBJ2-7	CASSFPPRDRVVYEQYF	TGTGCCAGCAGCTTCCCGCCCCGGGACAGGGTGGTCTACGAGCAGTACTTC
.	.	TRBV20-1	TRBJ1-5	CSATVLGSGDQPQHF	TGCAGTGCTACTGTATTGGGCAGCGGTGATCAGCCCCAGCATTTT
.	TRBD2	TRBV30	TRBJ2-1	CAWSRGLANEQFF	TGTGCCTGGAGTAGGGGACTAGCGAATGAGCAGTTCTTC
.	TRBD1	TRBV20-1	TRBJ2-7	CSATDRENEQYF	TGCAGTGCTACCGACAGGGAAAACGAGCAGTACTTC
many	TRBD1	TRBV3-1	TRBJ1-2	CASSGQNRGDYGYTF	TGTGCCAGCAGCGGACAGAACAGGGGGGACTATGGCTACACCTTC
.	.	TRBV12-3/TRBV12-4	TRBJ2-1	CASSLAGAHNEQLF	TGTGCCAGCAGTTTAGCTGGGGCCCACAATGAGCAGTTATTC
.	.	TRBV9	TRBJ1-6	CASSVSVDNSPLHF	TGTGCCAGCAGCGTCTCAGTTGACAATTCACCCCTCCACTTT
.	TRBD1	TRBV2	TRBJ2-7	CASNWGQGYEQYF	TGTGCCAGCAATTGGGGACAGGGCTACGAGCAGTACTTC
.	TRBD1	TRBV6-1	TRBJ2-7	CASSDLKGAHYYYEQYF	TGTGCCAGCAGTGATTTAAAGGGGGCTCACTACTACTACGAGCAGTACTTC
few	TRBD2	TRBV4-1	TRBJ2-1	CASSQGLAGPRSSNEQFF	TGCGCCAGCAGCCAGGGACTAGCGGGGCCCCGATCCTCCAATGAGCAGTTCTTC
.	.	TRBV12-3/TRBV12-4	TRBJ2-3	CASSSYRGTDTQYF	TGTGCCAGCAGTTCTTACAGGGGCACAGATACGCAGTATTTT